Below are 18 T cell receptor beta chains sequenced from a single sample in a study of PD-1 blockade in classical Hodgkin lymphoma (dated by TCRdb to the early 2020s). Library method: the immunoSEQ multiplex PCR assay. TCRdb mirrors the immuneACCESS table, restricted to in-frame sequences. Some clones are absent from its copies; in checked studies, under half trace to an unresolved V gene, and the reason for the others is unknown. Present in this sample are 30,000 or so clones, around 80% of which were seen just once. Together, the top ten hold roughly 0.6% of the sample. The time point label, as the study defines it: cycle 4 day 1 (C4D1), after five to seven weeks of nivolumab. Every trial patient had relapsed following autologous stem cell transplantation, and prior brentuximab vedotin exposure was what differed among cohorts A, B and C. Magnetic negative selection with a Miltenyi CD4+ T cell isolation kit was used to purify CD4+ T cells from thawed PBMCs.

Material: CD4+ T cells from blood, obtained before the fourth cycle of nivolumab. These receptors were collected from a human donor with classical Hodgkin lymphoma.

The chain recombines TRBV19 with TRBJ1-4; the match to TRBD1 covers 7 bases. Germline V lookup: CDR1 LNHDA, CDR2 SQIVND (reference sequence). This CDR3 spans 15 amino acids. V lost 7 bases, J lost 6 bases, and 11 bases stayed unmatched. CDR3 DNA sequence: TGTGCCAGTACCCTCGGGGGGACAGCAGATGAAAAACTGTTTTTT. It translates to CASTLGGTADEKLFF.

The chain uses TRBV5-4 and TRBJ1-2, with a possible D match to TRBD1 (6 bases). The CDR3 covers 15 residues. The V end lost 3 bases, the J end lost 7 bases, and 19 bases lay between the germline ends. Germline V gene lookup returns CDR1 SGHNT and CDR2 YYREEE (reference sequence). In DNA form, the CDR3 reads TGTGCCAGCAGCTCCCTGAGACAGGATAGAGGTGGCTACACCTTC. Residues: CASSSLRQDRGGYTF.

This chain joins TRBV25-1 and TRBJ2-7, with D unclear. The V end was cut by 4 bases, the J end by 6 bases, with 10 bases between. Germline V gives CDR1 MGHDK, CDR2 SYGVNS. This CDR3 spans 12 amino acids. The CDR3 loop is CASSGVFGEQYF. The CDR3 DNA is TGTGCCAGCAGTGGTGTATTCGGCGAGCAGTACTTC.

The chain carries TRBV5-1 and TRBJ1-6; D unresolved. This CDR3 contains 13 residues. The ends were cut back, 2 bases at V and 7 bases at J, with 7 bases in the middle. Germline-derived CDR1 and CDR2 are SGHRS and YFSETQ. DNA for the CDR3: TGCGCCAGCAGCTTCGGAGCAAATTCACCCCTCCACTTT. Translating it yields CASSFGANSPLHF.

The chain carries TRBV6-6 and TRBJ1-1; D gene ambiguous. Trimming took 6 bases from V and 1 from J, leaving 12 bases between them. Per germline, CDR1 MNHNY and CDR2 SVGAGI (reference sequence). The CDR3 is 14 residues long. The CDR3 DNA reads TGTGCCAGCAGACCAACAGAGACGAACACTGAAGCTTTCTTT. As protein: CASRPTETNTEAFF.

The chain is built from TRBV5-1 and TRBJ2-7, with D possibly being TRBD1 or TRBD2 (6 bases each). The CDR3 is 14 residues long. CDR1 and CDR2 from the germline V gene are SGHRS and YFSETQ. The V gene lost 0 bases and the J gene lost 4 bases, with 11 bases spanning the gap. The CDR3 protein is CASSLVGGRYEQYF. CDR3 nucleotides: TGCGCCAGCAGCTTGGTGGGGGGCCGATACGAGCAGTACTTC.

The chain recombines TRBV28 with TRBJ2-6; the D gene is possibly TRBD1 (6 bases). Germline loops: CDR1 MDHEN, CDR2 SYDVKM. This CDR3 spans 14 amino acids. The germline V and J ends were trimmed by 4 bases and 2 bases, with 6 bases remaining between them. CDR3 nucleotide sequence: TGTGCCAGCAGTTACAGGGCTGGGGCCAACGTCCTGACTTTC. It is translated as CASSYRAGANVLTF.

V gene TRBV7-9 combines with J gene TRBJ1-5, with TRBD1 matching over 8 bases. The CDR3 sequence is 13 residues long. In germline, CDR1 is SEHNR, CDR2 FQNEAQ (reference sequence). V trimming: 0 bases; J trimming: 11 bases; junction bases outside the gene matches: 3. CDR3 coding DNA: TGTGCCAGCAGCTTAGCCGGGACAGGTTCCCAGCATTTT. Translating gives CASSLAGTGSQHF. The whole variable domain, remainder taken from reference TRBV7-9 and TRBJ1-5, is DTGVSQNPRHKITKRGQNVTFRCDPISEHNRLYWYRQTLGQGPEFLTYFQNEAQLEKSRLLSDRFSAERPKGSFSTLEIQRTEQGDSAMYLCASSLAGTGSQHFGDGTRLSIL.

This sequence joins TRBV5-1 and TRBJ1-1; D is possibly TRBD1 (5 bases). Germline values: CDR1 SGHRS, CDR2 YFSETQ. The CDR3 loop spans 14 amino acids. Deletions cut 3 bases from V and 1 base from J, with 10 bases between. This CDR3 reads CASSSGRGNTEAFF. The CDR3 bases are TGCGCCAGCAGCTCCGGGAGGGGGAACACTGAAGCTTTCTTT. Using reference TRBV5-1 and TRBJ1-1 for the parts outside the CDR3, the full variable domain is KAGVTQTPRYLIKTRGQQVTLSCSPISGHRSVSWYQQTPGQGLQFLFEYFSETQRNKGNFPGRFSGRQFSNSRSEMNVSTLELGDSALYLCASSSGRGNTEAFFGQGTRLTVV.

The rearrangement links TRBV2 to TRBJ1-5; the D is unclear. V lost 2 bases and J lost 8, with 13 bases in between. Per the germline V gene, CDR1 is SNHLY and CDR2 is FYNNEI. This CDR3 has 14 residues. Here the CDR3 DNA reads TGTGCCAGCAGTGAAAGTATTAGGGTGGAGCCCCAGCATTTT. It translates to CASSESIRVEPQHF.

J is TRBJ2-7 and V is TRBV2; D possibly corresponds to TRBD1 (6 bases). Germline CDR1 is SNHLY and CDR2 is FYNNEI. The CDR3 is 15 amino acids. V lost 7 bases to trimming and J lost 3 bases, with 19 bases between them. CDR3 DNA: TGTGCCAGCATTTTGTCGCAGGGGAGAGACTACGAGCAGTACTTC. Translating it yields CASILSQGRDYEQYF.

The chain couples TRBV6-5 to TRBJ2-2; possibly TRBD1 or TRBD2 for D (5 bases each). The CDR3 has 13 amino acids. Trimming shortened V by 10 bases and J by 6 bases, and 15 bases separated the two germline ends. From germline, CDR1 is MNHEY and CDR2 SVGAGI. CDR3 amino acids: CAIAVGVPGELFF. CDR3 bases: TGTGCCATTGCGGTGGGGGTGCCCGGGGAGCTGTTTTTT.

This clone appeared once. CDR3 protein: CASSSSGAETQYF. The CDR3 bases are TGCGCCAGCAGCTCGTCAGGGGCCGAGACCCAGTACTTC. The V gene is TRBV5-1, the J gene TRBJ2-5; perhaps TRBD1 as D (6 bases). The ends were cut back, 3 bases at V and 5 bases at J, with 11 bases in the middle. The CDR3 runs 13 residues. Per germline, CDR1 SGHRS and CDR2 YFSETQ.

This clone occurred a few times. Written as DNA, the CDR3 is TGTGCCAGCACCCGCGGGGGCAGTTCGTCTAATGAAAAACTGTTTTTT. It encodes CASTRGGSSSNEKLFF. The rearrangement uses TRBV28 and TRBJ1-4, with D possibly TRBD1 on 6 matching bases. The CDR3 has 16 amino acids. V was trimmed by 7 bases and J by 3 bases, leaving 18 bases between them. In germline, CDR1 is MDHEN, CDR2 SYDVKM.

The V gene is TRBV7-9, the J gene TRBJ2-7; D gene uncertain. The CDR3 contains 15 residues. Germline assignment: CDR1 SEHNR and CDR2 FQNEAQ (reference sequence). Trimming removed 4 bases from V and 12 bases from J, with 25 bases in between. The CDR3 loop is CASSSSGGTILGRYF. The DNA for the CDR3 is TGTGCCAGCAGCTCCTCCGGCGGAACGATCCTGGGTCGGTACTTC.

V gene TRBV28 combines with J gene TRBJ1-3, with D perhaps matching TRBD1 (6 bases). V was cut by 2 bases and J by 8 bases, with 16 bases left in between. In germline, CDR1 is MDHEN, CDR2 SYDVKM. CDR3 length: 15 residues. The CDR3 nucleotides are TGTGCCAGCAGTTTAAGGAGGGGGACCGGGCACACCATATATTTT. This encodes CASSLRRGTGHTIYF.

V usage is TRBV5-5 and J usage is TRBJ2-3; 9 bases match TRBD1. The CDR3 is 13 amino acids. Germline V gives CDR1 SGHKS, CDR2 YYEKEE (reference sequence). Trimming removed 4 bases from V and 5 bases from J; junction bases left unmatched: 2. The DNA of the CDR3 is TGTGCCAGCAGCGGACAGGGGTTAGATACGCAGTATTTT. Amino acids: CASSGQGLDTQYF.

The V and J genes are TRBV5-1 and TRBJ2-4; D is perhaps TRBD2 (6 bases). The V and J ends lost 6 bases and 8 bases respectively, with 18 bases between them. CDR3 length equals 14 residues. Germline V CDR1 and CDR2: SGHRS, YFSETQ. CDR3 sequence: CASTPSGREDIQYF. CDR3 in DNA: TGCGCCAGCACGCCTTCAGGAAGGGAGGACATTCAGTACTTC.